Presented here are 20 T cell receptor beta chains from one specimen sequenced in a study of blood T cell repertoires in COVID-19. Sequenced by immunoSEQ multiplex PCR; TCRdb stores in-frame clones only, minus some. Altogether some 370,000 clones are present, more than 75% being singletons, with the ten largest covering more than 9%. The sequencing input was peripheral blood. The source is a woman in her thirties with COVID-19, enrolled during active disease.

This clone appeared a few times. Other DNA sequences in this specimen translate into the identical CDR3. The gene calls are TRBV10-3 and TRBJ2-3; 8 bases fit TRBD2. The junction had 7 bases not matched to a gene; V was cut back by 8 bases and J by 0 bases. Germline V gives CDR1 ENHRY, CDR2 SYGVKD. This CDR3 has 15 amino acids. The CDR3 reads CAISGGETSTDTQYF. Written as DNA, the CDR3 is TGTGCCATCTCGGGAGGGGAAACTAGCACAGATACGCAGTATTTT.

The V gene is TRBV4-1, the J gene TRBJ2-3; 8 bases agree with TRBD2. Germline CDR1 and CDR2: MGHRA and YSYEKL. The CDR3 extends over 17 amino acids. J lost 2 bases, V lost 3 bases, and 10 bases had no gene match. CDR3 DNA: TGCGCCAGCAGCCAGGGAACGCGACTAGCGCTCACAGATACGCAGTATTTT. As protein: CASSQGTRLALTDTQYF.

The CDR3 region has the DNA TGTGCCAGCAGTTTGGGGCAGTGGGAGACCCAGTACTTC. As protein: CASSLGQWETQYF. The chain recombines TRBV12-3 or TRBV12-4 with TRBJ2-5, with D perhaps matching TRBD1 (5 bases). V lost 3 bases and J 5 bases, leaving 10 bases between the germline ends. The CDR3 has 13 residues.

V gene TRBV30 combines with J gene TRBJ2-1, with TRBD2 identical over 7 bases. V lost 1 base to trimming and J lost 6 bases; unmatched junction nucleotides: 9. This CDR3 comprises 15 residues. Germline V gives CDR1 GTSNPN, CDR2 SVGIG (reference sequence). CDR3 loop: CAWSARREGGNEQFF. CDR3 DNA sequence: TGTGCCTGGAGTGCCAGGAGGGAGGGTGGCAATGAGCAGTTCTTC.

This clone showed up just once. CDR3 residues: CASSLLSPNNYGYTF. The CDR3 region has the DNA TGTGCCAGCAGTTTATTAAGCCCAAACAACTATGGCTACACCTTC. This sequence joins TRBV28 and TRBJ1-2, with D uncertain. The CDR3 loop spans 15 amino acids. Germline V lookup: CDR1 MDHEN, CDR2 SYDVKM. V was clipped by 1 base and J by 2 bases, with 11 bases between them.

The V gene is TRBV5-4, the J gene TRBJ2-7; possible D gene TRBD2, 6 bases. The CDR3 has 14 amino acids. Trimming pared 3 bases from V and 2 bases from J, leaving 12 bases between. The germline V gene encodes CDR1 SGHNT and CDR2 YYREEE (reference sequence). The CDR3 is CASSSAGRAYEQYF. CDR3 in DNA: TGTGCCAGCAGCTCCGCGGGACGGGCCTACGAGCAGTACTTC.

The table lists this clone with a count of one. The same CDR3 can be traced to other DNA sequences in this sample. This chain connects TRBV7-3 to TRBJ2-7; TRBD1 agrees at 9 bases. This CDR3 is 14 amino acids long. The V and J ends lost 8 bases and 2 bases, in that order; junction bases with no gene match: 7. CDR1 is SGHTA and CDR2 is FQGTGA in the germline V gene. CDR3 coding DNA: TGTGCCAGCTCGCCGGGACAGGGTCCCTACGAGCAGTACTTC. Translation gives CASSPGQGPYEQYF.

The chain is built from TRBV5-4 and TRBJ2-4, with D hard to call. CDR1 and CDR2 from the germline V gene are SGHNT and YYREEE (reference sequence). The CDR3 totals 18 residues. V was cut by 6 bases and J by 3 bases, with 25 bases left in between. For the CDR3, the DNA is TGTGCCAGCACCCCGTTTAGGTGGAGAGTTATTGTCAAAAACATTCAGTACTTC. Amino acids: CASTPFRWRVIVKNIQYF.

CDR3: CASSWAGEETQYF. For the CDR3, the DNA is TGTGCCAGCAGCTGGGCAGGGGAAGAGACCCAGTACTTC. The chain employs TRBV11-2 and TRBJ2-5; TRBD1 is a possible D gene (6 bases). Germline CDR1 is SGHAT and CDR2 is FQNNGV. Between the trimmed V and J ends, which lost 4 bases and 3 bases, there was a span of 9 bases. The CDR3 length is 13 residues.

The gene calls are TRBV20-1 and TRBJ1-4; tentative D call: TRBD1 (5 bases). CDR1 DFQATT and CDR2 SNEGSKA come from the germline V gene (reference sequence). The germline V and J ends were trimmed by 5 bases and 8 bases, with 9 bases remaining between them. The CDR3 is made up of 11 amino acids. Written as DNA, the CDR3 is TGCAGTGCTCACCGGGGGGAAAAACTGTTTTTT. Residues: CSAHRGEKLFF.

This clone was seen a handful of times. This chain links TRBV28 with TRBJ2-7, with TRBD2 matching 7 bases. Losses at the gene ends were 5 bases for V and 2 bases for J; bases not matched to a gene: 9. This CDR3 is 15 amino acids long. The germline CDR1 and CDR2 sequences are MDHEN and SYDVKM. For the CDR3, the DNA is TGTGCCAGCAGTACGACTAGCAGCACCCCCTACGAGCAGTACTTC. It specifies CASSTTSSTPYEQYF.

V is TRBV2 and J is TRBJ2-2; no reliable D call. CDR3 length: 13 amino acids. Germline V gene sequence: CDR1 SNHLY, CDR2 FYNNEI. With 2 bases removed from V and 5 bases from J, the gap between germline ends came to 6 bases. The CDR3 DNA is TGTGCCAGCAGTGAATTGTATACCGGGGAGCTGTTTTTT. Translation: CASSELYTGELFF.

CDR3 DNA sequence: TGTGCCAGCAGTGAGCGGACAGGGACCCATGGCTACACCTTC. Its translation: CASSERTGTHGYTF. This chain connects TRBV2 to TRBJ1-2, with TRBD1 matching 8 bases. The V gene end was trimmed by 3 bases and the J gene end by 6 bases; junction bases not matched to a gene: 6. Germline CDR1 and CDR2: SNHLY and FYNNEI. This CDR3 contains 14 residues.

The chain links TRBV5-4 to TRBJ1-1; 8 bases fit TRBD1. The CDR3 covers 15 residues. J gave up 5 bases and V 5 bases, and 11 bases lay outside the gene matches. The germline V gene encodes CDR1 SGHNT and CDR2 YYREEE (reference sequence). The CDR3 loop is CASSQDTGGWTEAFF. In nucleotides, the CDR3 is TGTGCCAGCAGTCAAGACACAGGGGGTTGGACTGAAGCTTTCTTT.

This chain connects TRBV6-1 to TRBJ1-2; 8 bases fit TRBD1. This CDR3 is 16 amino acids long. V dropped 0 bases and J dropped 5; count of bases not matched to a gene: 8. CDR1 is MNHNS and CDR2 is SASEGT in the germline V gene. CDR3 amino acids: CASSEAKGQGGYGYTF. CDR3 DNA sequence: TGTGCCAGCAGTGAAGCTAAAGGACAGGGTGGTTATGGCTACACCTTC.

V usage is TRBV7-9 and J usage is TRBJ2-3, with a weak D call TRBD2 (6 bases). The CDR3 extends over 15 amino acids. The V end lost 1 base, the J end lost 7 bases, and 15 bases lay between the germline ends. Germline V CDR1 and CDR2: SEHNR, FQNEAQ (reference sequence). For the CDR3, the DNA is TGTGCCAGCAGCTTAGGGGGAGGTATGATTTATACGCAGTATTTT. Translation: CASSLGGGMIYTQYF.

About this clone: This same CDR3 is encoded by further DNA sequences in the sample. The chain is built from TRBV19 and TRBJ1-3; D call uncertain. The ends were cut back, 1 base at V and 2 bases at J, with 6 bases in the middle. The germline V gene encodes CDR1 LNHDA and CDR2 SQIVND (reference sequence). This CDR3 comprises 14 residues. The CDR3 loop is CASSIGGTGNTIYF. For the CDR3, the DNA is TGTGCCAGTAGTATAGGAGGGACTGGAAACACCATATATTTT.

The rearrangement joins TRBV27 to TRBJ2-3, with 8 bases aligning to TRBD2. The germline gives CDR1 MNHEY, CDR2 SMNVEV (reference sequence). V lost 5 bases and J lost 5; bases outside the gene matches: 9. The CDR3 extends over 15 amino acids. The chain's CDR3 is CASSPYGRAEDTQYF. For the CDR3, the DNA is TGTGCCAGCAGTCCTTACGGGAGGGCTGAAGATACGCAGTATTTT.

The chain is built from TRBV7-8 and TRBJ1-1; a weak D match, TRBD1 (5 bases). The CDR3 covers 14 residues. Germline V lookup: CDR1 SGHVS, CDR2 FQNEAQ. V lost 1 base and J lost 1, with 7 bases in between. CDR3 region: CASSLDQGNTEAFF. The CDR3 coding sequence is TGTGCCAGCAGCTTAGATCAGGGGAACACTGAAGCTTTCTTT. The full variable domain, with the rest looked up from reference TRBV7-8 and TRBJ1-1, is GAGVSQSPRYKVAKRGQDVALRCDPISGHVSLFWYQQALGQGPEFLTYFQNEAQLDKSGLPSDRFFAERPEGSVSTLKIQRTQQEDSAVYLCASSLDQGNTEAFFGQGTRLTVV.

J is TRBJ2-1 and V is TRBV19, with TRBD1 matching 10 bases. The CDR3 length is 16 residues. With 3 bases clipped from V and 4 bases from J, the junction kept 6 bases outside the gene matches. Germline CDR1 is LNHDA and CDR2 is SQIVND (reference sequence). The CDR3 loop reads CASSIRDRGQYNEQFF. For the CDR3, the DNA is TGTGCCAGTAGTATCCGGGACAGGGGCCAATACAATGAGCAGTTCTTC.